This note documents a single T cell receptor beta chain sequence. Its antigen is not known. This sample is drawn from a study of T cell repertoires in cytomegalovirus infection. About the study: Public TCR beta signatures provided an indication of both CMV infection and a matching HLA type.

Findings and limits, study-wide: The ex vivo response was dominated by HLA-C-restricted CMV-specific TCR beta clonotypes.

Each CDR3 protein is one row after TCRdb ran MiXCR on the reads. The sample lists around 19,000 distinct CDR3 sequences; around two fifths were seen once. The CDR3 sequence is 16 residues long. In germline, CDR1 is DFQATT, CDR2 SNEGSKA (reference sequence). V gave up 3 bases and J gave up 2 bases; unmatched junction bases: 5. The chain carries TRBV20-1 and TRBJ1-6; 9 nucleotides match TRBD1. The clonotype was recovered from a human donor in good health (CMV status not recorded). Some clones in this sample may be carry-over from other donors' samples. The sample consisted of CD8+ T cells from cultured PBMCs, taken from culture after CMV antigen stimulation. The CDR3 bases are TGCAGTGCTAGTGAACGGGACAGGGCCTATAATTCACCCCTCCACTTT. Translated, it gives CSASERDRAYNSPLHF.